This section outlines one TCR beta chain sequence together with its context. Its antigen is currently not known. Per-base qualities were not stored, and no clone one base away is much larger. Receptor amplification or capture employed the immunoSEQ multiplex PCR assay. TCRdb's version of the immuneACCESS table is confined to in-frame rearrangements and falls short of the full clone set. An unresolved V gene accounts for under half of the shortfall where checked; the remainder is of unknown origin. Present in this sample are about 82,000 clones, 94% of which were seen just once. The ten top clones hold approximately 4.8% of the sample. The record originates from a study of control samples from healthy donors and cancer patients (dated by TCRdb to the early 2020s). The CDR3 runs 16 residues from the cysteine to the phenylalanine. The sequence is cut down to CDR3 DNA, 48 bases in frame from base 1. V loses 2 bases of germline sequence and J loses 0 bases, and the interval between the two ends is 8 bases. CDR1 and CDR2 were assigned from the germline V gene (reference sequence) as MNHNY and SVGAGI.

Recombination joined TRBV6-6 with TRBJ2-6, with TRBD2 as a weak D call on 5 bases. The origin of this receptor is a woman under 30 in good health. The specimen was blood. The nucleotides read TGTGCCAGCAGTTACATAGGACTCTCTGGGGCCAACGTCCTGACTTTC. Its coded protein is CASSYIGLSGANVLTF.